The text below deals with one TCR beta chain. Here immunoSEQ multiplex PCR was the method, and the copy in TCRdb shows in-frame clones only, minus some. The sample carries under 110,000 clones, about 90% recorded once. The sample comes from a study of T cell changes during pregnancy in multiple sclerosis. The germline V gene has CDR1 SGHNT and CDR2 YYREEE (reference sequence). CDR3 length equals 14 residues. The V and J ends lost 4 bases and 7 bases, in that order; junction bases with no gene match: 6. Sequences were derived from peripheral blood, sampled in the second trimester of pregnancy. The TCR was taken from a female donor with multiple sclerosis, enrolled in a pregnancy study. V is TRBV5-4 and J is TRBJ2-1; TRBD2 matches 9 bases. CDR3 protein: CASSPSGNSNEQFF. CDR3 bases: TGTGCCAGCAGCCCTAGCGGGAACAGTAATGAGCAGTTCTTC.